The 30 T cell receptor beta chains below all came from one sample that was sequenced in a study of blood T cells in healthy people across ages. Primed by a sample-barcoded 5' primer and a J-beta primer mix, a second PCR proceeded for about 7 to 11 cycles. TCRdb re-analysed the 5' RACE reads in MiXCR, keeping a single row per CDR3 protein. Of about 930,000 distinct CDR3 sequences listed, 25% to 35% are singletons. These same records also appear under a second study, on T cells of mothers and their children.

Material: blood. Receptor source: a woman in her forties in good health.

This sequence joins TRBV27 and TRBJ1-1; possibly TRBD1 for D (5 bases). CDR1 is MNHEY and CDR2 is SMNVEV in the germline V gene (reference sequence). The CDR3 spans 13 residues. The germline V and J ends were trimmed by 3 bases and 3 bases, with 8 bases remaining between them. CDR3 residues: CASSFRVDTEAFF. The DNA for the CDR3 is TGTGCCAGCAGTTTCAGGGTCGACACTGAAGCTTTCTTT.

This clonotype was detected a few times. The J gene is TRBJ1-5, the V gene TRBV7-2; possibly TRBD1 for D (6 bases). Trimming removed 5 bases at V and 6 bases at J, with 14 bases between. The CDR3 extends over 14 amino acids. Germline CDR1 SGHTA, CDR2 FQGNSA. CDR3: CASSPGGGSQPQHF. DNA for the CDR3: TGTGCCAGCAGCCCGGGGGGCGGGAGTCAGCCCCAGCATTTT.

Note on this clonotype: One base away lies a much larger clone, so this may be a sequencing read error. The chain employs TRBV7-8 and TRBJ1-2; the D is unclear. Germline CDR1 and CDR2: SGHVS and FQNEAQ. This CDR3 contains 15 residues. The CDR3: CASSLGGLSNYGYAF. In DNA form, the CDR3 reads TGTGCCAGCAGCTTAGGAGGGCTTTCTAACTATGGCTACGCCTTC.

This clonotype was seen at least ten times. CDR3 sequence (DNA): TGCGCCAGCAGCCGAGACAGGAGGACATACGAGCAGTACTTC. Translating it yields CASSRDRRTYEQYF. The chain employs TRBV5-1 and TRBJ2-7; the D gene is possibly TRBD1 (6 bases). The CDR3 covers 14 residues. Germline CDR1 SGHRS, CDR2 YFSETQ. V lost 4 bases to trimming and J lost 4 bases, with 15 bases between them.

This clonotype appeared many times. This chain links TRBV3-1 with TRBJ1-2; D is uncertain. The CDR3 runs to 13 residues. Trimming removed 4 bases at V and 4 bases at J, with 10 bases between. From germline, CDR1 is LGHDT and CDR2 YNNKEL (reference sequence). The CDR3 here is CASSRLETYGYTF. The CDR3 bases are TGTGCCAGCAGCCGTCTCGAAACCTATGGCTACACCTTC.

The CDR3 DNA reads TGTGCCAGCAGTTCCGGGGGCCACGCGAGGGCACTGAGCTACACCTTC. Translating it yields CASSSGGHARALSYTF. This chain links TRBV28 with TRBJ1-2; perhaps TRBD1 as D (6 bases). V dropped 4 bases and J dropped 9 bases, with 24 bases sitting between them. The CDR3 sequence is 16 residues long. In germline, CDR1 is MDHEN, CDR2 SYDVKM.

This clonotype has a count of ten or more. The chain recombines TRBV5-8 with TRBJ2-4; perhaps TRBD1 as D (6 bases). Trimming left V 2 bases short and J 8 bases short, with 11 bases between. The germline CDR1 and CDR2 sequences are SGHTS and YDEGEE. The CDR3 has 13 amino acids. The chain's CDR3 is CASSLGTLDIQYF. The CDR3 DNA sequence: TGTGCCAGCAGCTTAGGGACACTGGACATTCAGTACTTC.

This clonotype was counted a few times. The rearrangement uses TRBV20-1 and TRBJ2-3; D may correspond to TRBD1 or TRBD2 (5 bases each). The germline V gene has CDR1 DFQATT and CDR2 SNEGSKA (reference sequence). This CDR3 is built from 16 residues. Trimming cost V 5 bases and J 1 base, with 19 bases left between them. Here the CDR3 DNA reads TGCAGTGCTCAACCATCACGAGGGGCCCGCACAGATACGCAGTATTTT. Translating it yields CSAQPSRGARTDTQYF.

This clonotype was recorded a few times. The V gene is TRBV7-8, the J gene TRBJ2-3; maybe TRBD1 (6 bases). V lost 5 bases to trimming and J lost 2 bases, with 14 bases between them. This CDR3 contains 15 residues. Germline values: CDR1 SGHVS, CDR2 FQNEAQ. CDR3 nucleotide sequence: TGTGCCAGCAGCCCCCACCGGGACATCACAGATACGCAGTATTTT. Amino acid sequence: CASSPHRDITDTQYF.

The chain carries TRBV4-1 and TRBJ1-3; D uncertain. The germline CDR1 and CDR2 sequences are MGHRA and YSYEKL. Trimming removed 0 bases from V and 0 bases from J, with 9 bases in between. The CDR3 length is 16 residues. Here the CDR3 DNA reads TGCGCCAGCAGCCAAGATCCGGCCTTCTCTGGAAACACCATATATTTT. As protein: CASSQDPAFSGNTIYF.

This clonotype showed up just a few times. The chain has TRBV6-2 or TRBV6-3 and TRBJ1-5; D unclear. V gave up 5 bases and J gave up 0 bases, with 11 bases separating them. CDR1 and CDR2 from the germline V gene are MNHEY and SVGEGT. CDR3 length equals 15 residues. CDR3 coding DNA: TGTGCCAGCAGTGTCCTAGGGAATAGCAATCAGCCCCAGCATTTT. Encoded protein: CASSVLGNSNQPQHF.

The sample holds a few counts of this clonotype. The chain employs TRBV7-2 and TRBJ1-1, with a weak D call TRBD1 (5 bases). Trimming removed 8 bases from V and 1 base from J, with 14 bases in between. The CDR3 is 14 amino acids. In germline, CDR1 is SGHTA, CDR2 FQGNSA. CDR3 sequence (DNA): TGTGCCAGCCTGGGGGGACCGGGGAACACTGAAGCTTTCTTT. Translated: CASLGGPGNTEAFF.

A few counts support this clonotype. This sequence joins TRBV7-2 and TRBJ2-3; a possible D gene is TRBD1 (6 bases). Germline CDR1 is SGHTA and CDR2 is FQGNSA. The CDR3 totals 17 residues. Trimming shortened V by 5 bases and J by 2 bases, and 20 bases separated the two germline ends. Here the CDR3 reads CASSRNRENLFTDTQYF. The DNA of the CDR3 is TGTGCCAGCAGCCGGAACAGGGAAAACCTATTCACAGATACGCAGTATTTT. The variable domain in full, completed from reference TRBV7-2 and TRBJ2-3, reads GAGVSQSPSNKVTEKGKDVELRCDPISGHTALYWYRQSLGQGLEFLIYFQGNSAPDKSGLPSDRFSAERTGGSVSTLTIQRTQQEDSAVYLCASSRNRENLFTDTQYFGPGTRLTVL.

The chain employs TRBV7-9 and TRBJ2-5; 10 positions match TRBD1. TRBJ2-7 matches the DNA end more closely, so the J call is doubtful. CDR1 SEHNR and CDR2 FQNEAQ come from the germline V gene (reference sequence). The CDR3 spans 15 residues. For the CDR3, the DNA is TGTGCCAGCAGCTGGGGACAGGGGAATACCTACGAGCAGTACTTC. The encoded protein is CASSWGQGNTYEQYF.

Only a few counts were recorded for this clonotype. This chain joins TRBV4-1 and TRBJ1-1; 8 positions agree with TRBD1. Germline CDR1 and CDR2: MGHRA and YSYEKL. The CDR3 totals 16 residues. J lost 0 bases, V lost 3 bases, and 6 bases had no gene match. CDR3 coding DNA: TGCGCCAGCAGCCAGGGGAGACAGGGGATGAACACTGAAGCTTTCTTT. Translated, it gives CASSQGRQGMNTEAFF.

V gene TRBV5-1 combines with J gene TRBJ1-5; possible D gene TRBD1, 5 bases. Trimming cost V 0 bases and J 7 bases, with 14 bases left between them. Looked up from germline, CDR1 is SGHRS and CDR2 is YFSETQ. The CDR3 has 15 amino acids. DNA for the CDR3: TGCGCCAGCAGCTTGGGGGACCTCCCGGGCCAGCCCCAGCATTTT. Its protein is CASSLGDLPGQPQHF.

The sample holds a few counts of this clonotype. V is TRBV5-1 and J is TRBJ1-1; TRBD1 agrees at 9 bases. Looked up from germline, CDR1 is SGHRS and CDR2 is YFSETQ. The CDR3 length is 12 residues. The V segment lost 3 bases and the J segment 7 bases; nucleotides outside the gene matches: 1. Here the CDR3 reads CASSWDRVEAFF. The CDR3 DNA sequence: TGCGCCAGCAGCTGGGACAGGGTTGAAGCTTTCTTT.

This clonotype was seen a few times. The rearrangement joins TRBV20-1 to TRBJ2-5; TRBD1 agrees at 7 bases. CDR3 length: 13 amino acids. The trim removed 5 bases at V and 5 bases at J, leaving 8 bases unmatched. Germline V gives CDR1 DFQATT, CDR2 SNEGSKA (reference sequence). The CDR3 is CSAAETGLETQYF. Written as DNA, the CDR3 is TGCAGTGCTGCCGAGACAGGGTTGGAGACCCAGTACTTC.

In its sample, this clonotype was seen many times. This rearrangement joins TRBV5-5 to TRBJ1-4, with D perhaps TRBD1 (6 bases). CDR1 SGHKS and CDR2 YYEKEE come from the germline V gene (reference sequence). The CDR3 is made up of 14 amino acids. V gave up 3 bases and J gave up 5 bases, with 11 bases separating them. The CDR3 DNA reads as TGTGCCAGCAGCTCAGGGGTGGGCAATGAAAAACTGTTTTTT. It yields the protein CASSSGVGNEKLFF.

This clonotype was observed a few times. The chain links TRBV4-3 to TRBJ2-1; TRBD2 agrees at 14 bases. In germline, CDR1 is LGHNA, CDR2 YSLEER. CDR3 length: 14 amino acids. The V and J ends lost 3 bases and 9 bases, in that order; junction bases with no gene match: 1. The CDR3 protein is CASSQGTSGGEQFF. In nucleotides, the CDR3 is TGCGCCAGCAGCCAGGGGACTAGCGGGGGTGAGCAGTTCTTC.

For this clonotype: A read error may be the cause here, since a much bigger clone is one base away. V gene TRBV24-1 combines with J gene TRBJ2-5, with D possibly being TRBD1 (6 bases). Germline V CDR1 and CDR2: KGHDR, SFDVKD. The germline V and J ends were trimmed by 8 bases and 7 bases, with 25 bases remaining between them. This CDR3 region has 16 residues. The CDR3 nucleotides read TGTGCCACCAATGACCTCCTCCTCGGGACAATTGGGACCCAGTACTTC. Translation: CATNDLLLGTIGTQYF.

The rearrangement links TRBV4-3 to TRBJ1-2; D gene ambiguous. Trimming left V 0 bases short and J 4 bases short, with 9 bases between. The CDR3 runs to 14 residues. Germline V gene lookup returns CDR1 LGHNA and CDR2 YSLEER. CDR3: CASSQDLHSYGYTF. The CDR3 DNA reads as TGCGCCAGCAGCCAAGATCTTCACAGCTATGGCTACACCTTC.

This clonotype came up once. V is TRBV12-3 or TRBV12-4 and J is TRBJ2-2, with a possible D match to TRBD2 (6 bases). This CDR3 is 14 amino acids long. Trimming stripped 1 base from V and 6 bases from J, with 9 bases between. The CDR3 DNA follows: TGTGCCAGCAGTTTAGGGAGGGATTCCGGGGAGCTGTTTTTT. This gives the protein CASSLGRDSGELFF.

This clonotype showed up just a few times. The chain links TRBV20-1 to TRBJ2-3; the D gene is possibly TRBD1 (6 bases). V lost 6 bases to trimming and J lost 0 bases, with 13 bases between them. This CDR3 contains 14 residues. CDR1 is DFQATT and CDR2 is SNEGSKA in the germline V gene (reference sequence). CDR3 loop: CSAPGHTSTDTQYF. DNA of the CDR3: TGCAGTGCCCCGGGACACACTAGCACAGATACGCAGTATTTT.

This clonotype occurred many times. This sequence joins TRBV20-1 and TRBJ1-5, with D possibly matching TRBD1 (5 bases). The CDR3 is 17 residues long. Germline values: CDR1 DFQATT, CDR2 SNEGSKA (reference sequence). V lost 5 bases to trimming and J lost 2 bases, with 22 bases between them. CDR3 residues: CSAFNRQKADRNQPQHF. For the CDR3, the DNA is TGCAGTGCTTTCAACCGACAGAAGGCAGATCGCAATCAGCCCCAGCATTTT.

This clonotype has a handful of counts. The chain links TRBV29-1 to TRBJ2-7; D perhaps matches TRBD2 (5 bases). Germline V gene data show CDR1 as SQVTM and CDR2 as ANQGSEA. The length of the CDR3 is 13 residues. Trimming left V 4 bases short and J 2 bases short, with 12 bases between. The chain's CDR3 is CSVVGGLAYEQYF. The CDR3, as DNA: TGCAGCGTTGTCGGAGGACTTGCCTACGAGCAGTACTTC.

V gene TRBV25-1 combines with J gene TRBJ1-4; D call uncertain. Between the trimmed V and J ends, which lost 11 bases and 7 bases, there was a span of 23 bases. The V gene's germline CDR1 is MGHDK and CDR2 SYGVNS. This CDR3 spans 15 amino acids. CDR3 region: CADPRWGNTREKLFF. The DNA for the CDR3 is TGTGCCGACCCCCGGTGGGGTAACACCCGTGAAAAACTGTTTTTT.

On this clonotype: This could be a read error, since a much larger clone is one nucleotide away. The chain is built from TRBV27 and TRBJ2-7; a weak D match, TRBD2 (7 bases). The CDR3 totals 15 residues. Germline loops: CDR1 MNHEY, CDR2 SMNVEV (reference sequence). The chain's CDR3 is CAGRGLGGVSYEQYF. CDR3 nucleotides: TGTGCCGGCAGGGGCCTGGGGGGGGTCTCCTACGAGCAGTACTTC.

The chain has TRBV19 and TRBJ1-6; D is possibly TRBD1 (5 bases). There are 15 residues in the CDR3. Germline V gene sequence: CDR1 LNHDA, CDR2 SQIVND (reference sequence). With 7 bases removed from V and 7 bases from J, the gap between germline ends came to 17 bases. The CDR3 sequence is CASNLRQTGNSPLHF. CDR3 DNA sequence: TGTGCCAGTAATCTACGACAGACGGGCAATTCACCCCTCCACTTT.

The rearrangement uses TRBV7-2 and TRBJ1-2; no clear D gene. Germline lookup yields CDR1 SGHTA and CDR2 FQGNSA. This CDR3 has 13 amino acids. V was pared by 2 bases and J by 6 bases, with 10 bases between. This CDR3 reads CASSLSGTDGYTF. The CDR3 nucleotides are TGTGCCAGCAGCTTATCAGGAACTGATGGCTACACCTTC. Based on the CDR3 plus reference TRBV7-2 and TRBJ1-2, the full variable domain is GAGVSQSPSNKVTEKGKDVELRCDPISGHTALYWYRQSLGQGLEFLIYFQGNSAPDKSGLPSDRFSAERTGGSVSTLTIQRTQQEDSAVYLCASSLSGTDGYTFGSGTRLTVV.